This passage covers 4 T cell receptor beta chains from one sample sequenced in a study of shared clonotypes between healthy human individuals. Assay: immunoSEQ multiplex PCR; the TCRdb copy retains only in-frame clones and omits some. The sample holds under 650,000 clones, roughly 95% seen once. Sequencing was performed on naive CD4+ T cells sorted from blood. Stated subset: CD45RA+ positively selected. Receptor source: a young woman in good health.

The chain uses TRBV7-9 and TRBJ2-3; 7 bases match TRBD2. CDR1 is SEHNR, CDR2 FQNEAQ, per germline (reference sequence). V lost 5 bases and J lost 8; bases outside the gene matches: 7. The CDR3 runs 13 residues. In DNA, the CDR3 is TGTGCCAGCAGCCCCCGGACTAGTGTTACGCAGTATTTT. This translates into CASSPRTSVTQYF.

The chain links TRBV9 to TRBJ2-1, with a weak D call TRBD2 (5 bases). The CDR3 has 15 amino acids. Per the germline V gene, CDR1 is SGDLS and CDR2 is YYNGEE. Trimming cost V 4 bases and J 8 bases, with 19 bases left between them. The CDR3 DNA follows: TGTGCCAGCAGCCTTTCGGGGTTGCCCGTGGATGAGCAGTTCTTC. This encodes CASSLSGLPVDEQFF.

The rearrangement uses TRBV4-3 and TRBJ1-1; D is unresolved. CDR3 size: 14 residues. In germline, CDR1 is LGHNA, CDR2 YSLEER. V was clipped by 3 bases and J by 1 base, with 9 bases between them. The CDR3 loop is CASSHRAGNTEAFF. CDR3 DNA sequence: TGCGCCAGCAGCCATCGTGCGGGGAACACTGAAGCTTTCTTT.

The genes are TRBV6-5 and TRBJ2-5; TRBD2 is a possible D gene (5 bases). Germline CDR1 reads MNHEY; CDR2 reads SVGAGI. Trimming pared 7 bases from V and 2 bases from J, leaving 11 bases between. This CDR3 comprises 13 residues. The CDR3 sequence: CASTRRRQETQYF. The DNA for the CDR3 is TGTGCCAGCACCCGACGGAGGCAAGAGACCCAGTACTTC.